The source of this TCR beta chain is a study of shared T cell receptors in the human thymus. Libraries were prepared by immunoSEQ multiplex PCR; TCRdb keeps only in-frame clonotypes and omits some of them. The sample lists 630,000 or so clones; approximately 87% were seen once. CDR3 length: 15 residues. Germline lookup yields CDR1 MDHEN and CDR2 SYDVKM. With 4 bases clipped from V and 4 bases from J, the junction kept 7 bases outside the gene matches. These data were also reused for a study on human thymus T cells. According to that study: All donors were healthy Finnish infants who were undergoing corrective surgery to treat congenital heart defects. Corrective heart surgery yielded the resections from which the thymus tissue came. Gene usage (both V and J) appeared biased in thymic and blood repertoires. Related studies found that unrelated individuals share highly overlapping thymic repertoires.

Sample: thymocytes. The J gene is TRBJ2-1, the V gene TRBV28; the match to TRBD1 covers 7 bases. This receptor was taken from a boy younger than two with a congenital heart defect. CDR3 amino acids: CASSCKGAGYNEQFF. The CDR3 coding sequence is TGTGCCAGCAGTTGTAAGGGGGCGGGTTACAATGAGCAGTTCTTC.